A selection of T cell receptor beta chains follows, all from one sample in a study of Ad26.COV2.S vaccination and SARS-CoV-2 variants. Produced via immunoSEQ multiplex PCR; TCRdb's table is partial and in-frame only. The data hold about 460,000 clones, with about nine tenths observed a single time. This sample comprised peripheral blood, obtained in a trial of Ad26.COV2.S vaccine versus placebo. These receptors all come from a person between 18 and 65 years old who received the Ad26.COV2.S COVID-19 vaccine or a placebo. Both conserved end residues are part of each CDR3. D genes are given only for firm matches. Size values are once, few and many counts, or a class for expanded clones, and some rows have none.

V: TRBV27; size: -; D: -; J: TRBJ2-7; length: 13; DNA: TGTGCCAGCAGTTTAGGGACCACCTACGAGCAGTACTTC; CDR3: CASSLGTTYEQYF
V: TRBV5-1; size: once; D: TRBD1; J: TRBJ1-2; length: 14; DNA: TGCGCCAGCAGCTTAACAGGGGGCGTCTATGGCTACACCTTC; CDR3: CASSLTGGVYGYTF
V: TRBV12-3/TRBV12-4; size: -; D: TRBD2; J: TRBJ2-1; length: 13; DNA: TGTGCCAGCCGCTCTAGCGGGAGGGGGGAGCAGTTCTTC; CDR3: CASRSSGRGEQFF
V: TRBV19; size: -; D: -; J: TRBJ2-5; length: 13; DNA: TGTGCCAGTAGTATGCAAGTGCCGGAGACCCAGTACTTC; CDR3: CASSMQVPETQYF
V: TRBV2; size: -; D: -; J: TRBJ1-2; length: 13; DNA: TGTGCCAGCGGGGAGGCGACTAACTATGGCTACACCTTC; CDR3: CASGEATNYGYTF
V: TRBV4-2; size: -; D: TRBD2; J: TRBJ2-3; length: 16; DNA: TGTGCCAGCAGCCAAGGGGAGGGGTCTAGCACAGATACGCAGTATTTT; CDR3: CASSQGEGSSTDTQYF
V: TRBV10-3; size: -; D: TRBD1; J: TRBJ1-2; length: 15; DNA: TGTGCCATCAGTGATCTGGACAGGGTCCCTCAAGGCTACACCTTC; CDR3: CAISDLDRVPQGYTF
V: TRBV6-4; size: -; D: TRBD1; J: TRBJ2-3; length: 15; DNA: TGTGCCAGCAGTGACCCGGGACAGGGGTCAAATACGCAGTATTTT; CDR3: CASSDPGQGSNTQYF
V: TRBV6-2/TRBV6-3; size: -; D: -; J: TRBJ2-4; length: 17; DNA: TGTGCCAGCAGTTACTCCGGGGGAGGTCTAGCCAAAAACATTCAGTACTTC; CDR3: CASSYSGGGLAKNIQYF
V: TRBV6-2/TRBV6-3; size: once; D: -; J: TRBJ1-2; length: 12; DNA: TGTGCCAGCAGTCTGGGAAACTATGGCTACACCTTC; CDR3: CASSLGNYGYTF
V: TRBV6-5; size: few; D: TRBD1; J: TRBJ1-2; length: 14; DNA: TGTGCCAGCACCACAGGGGAGCCTAGCTATGGCTACACCTTC; CDR3: CASTTGEPSYGYTF
V: TRBV2; size: -; D: TRBD2; J: TRBJ2-1; length: 15; DNA: TGTGCCAGCAGTGATAGGTCTAGCGGGAGGAATGAGCAGTTCTTC; CDR3: CASSDRSSGRNEQFF
V: TRBV6-6; size: -; D: -; J: TRBJ1-3; length: 15; DNA: TGTGCCAGCAGTTACACCAGGGACTCTGGAAACACCATATATTTT; CDR3: CASSYTRDSGNTIYF
V: TRBV30; size: -; D: TRBD1; J: TRBJ2-2; length: 16; DNA: TGTGCCTGGGCAGGGGGATGGGGAAACGTAACCGGGGAGCTGTTTTTT; CDR3: CAWAGGWGNVTGELFF
V: TRBV5-4; size: -; D: TRBD2; J: TRBJ2-1; length: 14; DNA: TGTGCCAGCAGCACGTGGACTAGCGGCAATGAGCAGTTCTTC; CDR3: CASSTWTSGNEQFF
V: TRBV6-1; size: -; D: -; J: TRBJ2-7; length: 15; DNA: TGTGCCAGCAGTGAAGAGCGGCTGATCTCCTACGAGCAGTACTTC; CDR3: CASSEERLISYEQYF
V: TRBV11-2; size: -; D: TRBD2; J: TRBJ2-3; length: 19; DNA: TGTGCCAGCAGCGCGTCTCTGGATACTAGCGGGAGTTTTACAGATACGCAGTATTTT; CDR3: CASSASLDTSGSFTDTQYF